The 23 T cell receptor beta chains given below trace back to one sample, sequenced in a study of cytomegalovirus exposure and HLA in healthy donors. The PCR contained 60 Vbeta and 13 Jbeta primers. The data were produced by immunoSEQ multiplex PCR, yet TCRdb's version contains in-frame clones alone and is incomplete. Among 150,000 to 200,000 clones, 80% were seen once, and the ten largest hold around 1%. Sequencing was done on a sample of PBMCs. These receptors were collected from a woman between 35 and 50 years old in good health and CMV-seronegative.

The V and J genes are TRBV21-1 and TRBJ1-1; whether TRBD1, the table's D call, matches the DNA was not checked. TRBV21-1 is shown as a pseudogene. The CDR3 has 15 amino acids. CDR3 in DNA: TGTGCCAGCAGCAAAAACAGGGGAATGAACACTGAAGCTTTCTTT. Its protein product is CASSKNRGMNTEAFF.

The V gene is TRBV25-1, the J gene TRBJ2-3, with 10 bases aligning to TRBD2. The CDR3 totals 15 residues. CDR1 is MGHDK and CDR2 is SYGVNS in the germline V gene. V lost 8 bases, J lost 0 bases, and 5 bases stayed unmatched. CDR3 protein: CASQAGGGSTDTQYF. CDR3 nucleotides: TGTGCCAGCCAAGCGGGAGGGGGTAGCACAGATACGCAGTATTTT. Full variable domain (remainder filled in from reference TRBV25-1 and TRBJ2-3): EADIYQTPRYLVIGTGKKITLECSQTMGHDKMYWYQQDPGMELHLIHYSYGVNSTEKGDLSSESTVSRIRTEHFPLTLESARPSHTSQYLCASQAGGGSTDTQYFGPGTRLTVL.

This chain uses TRBV19 with TRBJ2-5, with D maybe TRBD2 (6 bases). Trimming cost V 5 bases and J 2 bases, with 9 bases left between them. This CDR3 is 13 amino acids long. CDR1 and CDR2 (germline): LNHDA, SQIVND (reference sequence). For the CDR3, the DNA is TGTGCCAGTAGTCGGGACTTTCAAGAGACCCAGTACTTC. It translates to CASSRDFQETQYF.

Here the CDR3 reads CAWSVMGAGTEAFF. CDR3 nucleotide sequence: TGTGCCTGGAGTGTAATGGGGGCTGGCACTGAAGCTTTCTTT. The V call is TRBV30, the J call TRBJ1-1, with D maybe TRBD1 (6 bases). The CDR3 spans 14 residues. V dropped 0 bases and J dropped 4 bases, with 12 bases sitting between them. The V gene's germline CDR1 is GTSNPN and CDR2 SVGIG (reference sequence).

Only one count was recorded for this clone. The V and J genes are TRBV6-1 and TRBJ1-2; D is ambiguous. The CDR3 length is 14 residues. V was shortened by 2 bases and J by 3 bases, with 10 bases between the two germline ends. Germline V CDR1 and CDR2: MNHNS, SASEGT. Written as DNA, the CDR3 is TGTGCCAGCAGTGAACCCTCACGAGACTATGGCTACACCTTC. It yields the protein CASSEPSRDYGYTF.

The chain has TRBV19 and TRBJ1-2; 7 positions agree with TRBD1. The germline CDR1 and CDR2 sequences are LNHDA and SQIVND (reference sequence). The CDR3 contains 15 residues. The ends lost 0 bases at V and 3 bases at J; junction bases unmatched: 4. CDR3 residues: CASSIDGTADYGYTF. The DNA for the CDR3 is TGTGCCAGTAGTATAGATGGGACAGCGGACTATGGCTACACCTTC.

The chain combines TRBV5-1 with TRBJ2-1; D possibly corresponds to TRBD2 (6 bases). Germline V lookup: CDR1 SGHRS, CDR2 YFSETQ. CDR3 length: 15 amino acids. Trimming removed 2 bases at V and 10 bases at J, with 19 bases between. The CDR3 here is CASSLSFGGRGEQFF. CDR3 nucleotide sequence: TGCGCCAGCAGCTTATCCTTTGGGGGGAGAGGGGAGCAGTTCTTC.

The V call is TRBV4-3, the J call TRBJ1-6; possibly TRBD1 for D (5 bases). The CDR3 consists of 15 residues. The V gene's germline CDR1 is LGHNA and CDR2 YSLEER. V was clipped by 2 bases and J by 10 bases, with 15 bases between them. Here the CDR3 DNA reads TGCGCCAGCAGCCAACTCGGGAGCAGGGACTCACCCCTCCACTTT. Translated: CASSQLGSRDSPLHF.

V and J are TRBV11-3 and TRBJ2-1; D might be TRBD1 (5 bases). Germline V gene lookup returns CDR1 SGHNT and CDR2 YENEEA. Trimming stripped 5 bases from V and 0 bases from J, with 17 bases between. CDR3 length: 17 residues. The CDR3 is CASSAHPTASSYNEQFF. In DNA, the CDR3 is TGTGCCAGCAGCGCCCATCCGACAGCAAGCTCCTACAATGAGCAGTTCTTC. Together with reference TRBV11-3 and TRBJ2-1, the CDR3 gives the full variable domain: EAGVVQSPRYKIIEKKQPVAFWCNPISGHNTLYWYLQNLGQGPELLIRYENEEAVDDSQLPKDRFSAERLKGVDSTLKIQPAELGDSAVYLCASSAHPTASSYNEQFFGPGTRLTVL.

The rearrangement links TRBV28 to TRBJ1-2; unclear D gene. Trimming removed 3 bases at V and 5 bases at J, with 7 bases between. The CDR3 has 12 amino acids. CDR1 is MDHEN and CDR2 is SYDVKM in the germline V gene. DNA for the CDR3: TGTGCCAGCAGTTTTCGCAGATATGGCTACACCTTC. Translation: CASSFRRYGYTF.

The chain carries TRBV7-3 and TRBJ2-1, with 8 bases that match TRBD2. This CDR3 has 14 amino acids. Per germline, CDR1 SGHTA and CDR2 FQGTGA. After removal of 4 bases from V and 9 bases from J, the junction contained 8 bases not matched to a gene. CDR3 DNA: TGTGCCAGCAGCTACGCCCTCGGACTAGCTGAGCAGTTCTTC. Its translation: CASSYALGLAEQFF.

This chain uses TRBV5-1 with TRBJ1-1; D may be TRBD1 (6 bases). Germline V gene sequence: CDR1 SGHRS, CDR2 YFSETQ. V gave up 4 bases and J gave up 4 bases, with 14 bases separating them. There are 14 residues in the CDR3. CDR3 coding DNA: TGCGCCAGCAGCACCTGGACAGAAGCCACTGAAGCTTTCTTT. As protein: CASSTWTEATEAFF.

The genes are TRBV21-1 and TRBJ2-7; the table's D call, TRBD1, has no DNA check behind it. TRBV21-1 is noted as a pseudogene. This CDR3 contains 19 residues. The CDR3 spells CASSNLTGTHLFRTYEQYV. The CDR3 DNA is TGTGCCAGCAGCAACTTGACAGGGACGCACCTTTTCCGAACCTACGAGCAGTACGTC.

This clone appeared once. The V gene is TRBV5-1, the J gene TRBJ2-3; D ambiguous. Looked up from germline, CDR1 is SGHRS and CDR2 is YFSETQ. This CDR3 spans 15 amino acids. Trimming removed 0 bases from V and 3 bases from J, with 11 bases in between. The CDR3 DNA is TGCGCCAGCAGCTTGGCCGTACAGCAGACAGATACGCAGTATTTT. Translation gives CASSLAVQQTDTQYF.

This chain connects TRBV7-3 to TRBJ2-1; D is possibly TRBD2 (6 bases). The germline V and J ends were trimmed by 4 bases and 10 bases, with 14 bases remaining between them. The length of the CDR3 is 13 residues. CDR1 and CDR2 (germline): SGHTA, FQGTGA. The CDR3 region has the DNA TGTGCCAGCAGCTCCCCCGGGAGTTTGGAGCAGTTCTTC. Translating gives CASSSPGSLEQFF. Drawing the rest from reference TRBV7-3 and TRBJ2-1, the complete variable domain is GAGVSQTPSNKVTEKGKYVELRCDPISGHTALYWYRQSLGQGPEFLIYFQGTGAADDSGLPNDRFFAVRPEGSVSTLKIQRTERGDSAVYLCASSSPGSLEQFFGPGTRLTVL.

The CDR3 sequence: CASSLTVWRPTDTQYF. Here the CDR3 DNA reads TGTGCCAGCAGCTTGACTGTTTGGCGGCCCACAGATACGCAGTATTTT. The V gene is TRBV7-2, the J gene TRBJ2-3; D ambiguous. The V and J ends lost 3 bases and 2 bases respectively, with 15 bases between them. The CDR3 loop spans 16 amino acids. The germline gives CDR1 SGHTA, CDR2 FQGNSA.

V is TRBV6-1 and J is TRBJ1-2; D may be TRBD1 (6 bases). Trimming stripped 6 bases from V and 2 bases from J, with 13 bases between. CDR3 length equals 14 residues. Germline-derived CDR1 and CDR2 are MNHNS and SASEGT. The DNA for the CDR3 is TGTGCCAGCAGATATGGACAGACGAACTATGGCTACACCTTC. The encoded protein is CASRYGQTNYGYTF.

This clone was seen a single time. The rearrangement links TRBV9 to TRBJ2-1; TRBD2 agrees at 12 bases. The CDR3 is 19 residues long. Losses at the gene ends were 0 bases for V and 9 bases for J; bases not matched to a gene: 16. Germline-derived CDR1 and CDR2 are SGDLS and YYNGEE. The CDR3 DNA follows: TGTGCCAGCAGCGTAGCTGGGCTAGCGGGAGGGTACGCAGACGGTGAGCAGTTCTTC. The encoded protein is CASSVAGLAGGYADGEQFF.

With respect to this clone: Its ends do not fully match the called genes, so a read error is possible. The chain couples TRBV15 to TRBJ2-6; maybe TRBD2 (7 bases). CDR1 LNHNV and CDR2 YYDKDF come from the germline V gene (reference sequence). The CDR3 runs to 15 residues. The CDR3 DNA reads TGTGCCACCACAAGGGGGGATGCGGGGGCCAACGTCCTGACCTTC. Amino acid sequence: CATTRGDAGANVLTF.

This clone was detected only a few times. The chain recombines TRBV6-1 with TRBJ2-7; a weak D match, TRBD2 (6 bases). Germline-derived CDR1 and CDR2 are MNHNS and SASEGT. This CDR3 region has 16 residues. The V gene lost 1 base and the J gene lost 5 bases, with 18 bases spanning the gap. As DNA, the CDR3 is TGTGCCAGCAGTGAAGGGGCGTACGGGGGTATTGACGAGCAGTACGTC. Translated, it gives CASSEGAYGGIDEQYV.

This sequence joins TRBV9 and TRBJ2-3, with a tentative D call TRBD2 (5 bases). Germline-derived CDR1 and CDR2 are SGDLS and YYNGEE. CDR3 length: 13 amino acids. The V end was cut by 3 bases, the J end by 2 bases, with 7 bases between. CDR3 sequence reads: CASSGGFTDTQYF. CDR3 sequence (DNA): TGTGCCAGCAGCGGCGGGTTCACAGATACGCAGTATTTT.

This clone was picked up one time. The chain recombines TRBV4-3 with TRBJ2-7, with TRBD2 matching over 12 bases. Trimming cost V 2 bases and J 0 bases; bases outside gene matches: 11. CDR1 and CDR2 (germline): LGHNA, YSLEER. The CDR3 covers 19 residues. This CDR3 reads CASSQRLAGEGSSSYEQYF. DNA for the CDR3: TGCGCCAGCAGCCAACGACTAGCGGGAGAGGGATCAAGCTCCTACGAGCAGTACTTC.

This chain connects TRBV25-1 to TRBJ2-1; 7 bases are shared with TRBD1. Germline assignment: CDR1 MGHDK and CDR2 SYGVNS. The CDR3 loop spans 15 amino acids. V was clipped by 3 bases and J by 1 base; unmatched bases: 3. The CDR3 DNA sequence: TGTGCCAGCAGTGACCGGGACAGTTCCTACAATGAGCAGTTCTTC. Protein: CASSDRDSSYNEQFF.